The rows below give T cell receptor beta chains drawn from one sample of a study of T cell responses to AZD1222 COVID-19 vaccine. The data were produced by immunoSEQ multiplex PCR, yet TCRdb's version contains in-frame clones alone and is incomplete. Among 250,000 to 300,000 clones, around 93% were seen once, and the ten largest hold 0.5% to 0.65%. Sequences were derived from peripheral blood, sampled 28 days after the second AZD1222 dose. These receptors were taken from an adult who received the AZD1222 COVID-19 vaccine. CDR3s include the opening cysteine and the closing phenylalanine or tryptophan. Fields, in order: J gene, D gene, V gene, clone size, CDR3 DNA, CDR3 protein. A D gene is named only where the DNA matches it firmly. The size field is filled for only some rows; it gives once, few, many or a size class.

>TRBJ2-3|NA|TRBV14|NA
TGTGCCAGCAGCCTTCAAGTGAATACGCAGTATTTT
CASSLQVNTQYF
>TRBJ1-2|NA|TRBV7-8|many
TGTGCCAGCAGCGCACAGCCTAGGCGGGACTTCTACAGGGATGGCTACACCTTC
CASSAQPRRDFYRDGYTF
>TRBJ2-7|NA|TRBV28|NA
TGTGCCAGCAGGTTCGAATCCGGGACATTCTCCTACGAGCAGTACTTC
CASRFESGTFSYEQYF
>TRBJ1-6|TRBD1|TRBV19|NA
TGTGCCAGTACCCGGACAGGGGATAATTCACCCCTCCACTTT
CASTRTGDNSPLHF
>TRBJ1-4|NA|TRBV6-6|NA
TGTGCCAGCAGCTTACAGGGTTATGAAAAACTGTTTTTT
CASSLQGYEKLFF
>TRBJ1-4|TRBD1|TRBV20-1|NA
TGCAGTGCTACTGATGAAGGGGGCCCTGCAACTAATGAAAAACTGTTTTTT
CSATDEGGPATNEKLFF
>TRBJ2-6|NA|TRBV9|NA
TGTGCCAGCAGCGTAGGAGTTGGTGGCGGGGCCAACGTCCTGACTTTC
CASSVGVGGGANVLTF
>TRBJ1-4|NA|TRBV4-2|NA
TGTGCCAGCAGCCCGCCGGATGAAAAACTGTTTTTT
CASSPPDEKLFF
>TRBJ2-7|NA|TRBV28|NA
TGTGCCAGCAGTTTAGGGCAGGGTGGCGAGCAGTACTTC
CASSLGQGGEQYF
>TRBJ1-1|NA|TRBV7-4|NA
TGTGCCAGCAGCTTAGGAGGCACCAGGGCGAACACTGAAGCTTTCTTT
CASSLGGTRANTEAFF